The sequence of this TCR beta chain was determined in a study of T cell responses to AZD1222 COVID-19 vaccine. General study results and limits: Females outnumbered males among donors, who were mostly white British; clonal diversity was possibly underestimated. There were repertoire samples only from the period after the peak T cell response. Elevations in Spike-specific TCR breadth and depth followed administration of two AZD1222 doses.

V gave up 7 bases and J gave up 4 bases, with 17 bases separating them. The CDR3 sequence is 14 residues long. Per germline, CDR1 MDHEN and CDR2 SYDVKM. The repertoire was sequenced with immunoSEQ multiplex PCR; TCRdb's copy has only in-frame clones and lacks some. The sample carries 150,000 or so clones, around 90% recorded once. A word on this clone: The antigen remains unidentified.

V gene TRBV28 combines with J gene TRBJ2-7; either TRBD1 or TRBD2 may fit D (5 bases each). This clonotype was sampled from an adult in good health. The sample was peripheral blood, taken on day 0 of AZD1222 vaccination. CDR3 sequence: CASTSRTLYYEQYF. CDR3 sequence (DNA): TGTGCCAGCACTAGCAGGACACTATATTACGAGCAGTACTTC.